This TCR beta chain was observed in a study of Ad26.COV2.S vaccination and SARS-CoV-2 variants. Study-level points and caveats: Individuals receiving vaccine had higher spike-specific TCR breadth than placebo recipients did. Recipients of either vaccine or placebo displayed similar breadth of non-spike TCRs.

Generated by immunoSEQ multiplex PCR, the TCRdb table keeps only in-frame clones and is missing some. Seen here are approximately 97,000 clones, roughly 80% observed once, and the top ten hold approximately 15%. Comments on this clone: The antigen is undetermined.

Deletions cut 7 bases from V and 4 bases from J, with 16 bases between. The CDR3 totals 14 residues. The germline V gene has CDR1 SNHLY and CDR2 FYNNEI. The source of this sequence is a human donor who had recovered from COVID-19. Sequencing used peripheral blood, obtained after recovery from COVID-19. This rearrangement joins TRBV2 to TRBJ1-1, with D tentatively TRBD1 (6 bases). The chain's CDR3 is CASTRGVKGTEAFF. CDR3 in DNA: TGTGCCAGCACCAGGGGAGTTAAGGGCACTGAAGCTTTCTTT.